This paragraph reports one T cell receptor beta chain. Its antigen remains unidentified. Looked up from germline, CDR1 is MNHEY and CDR2 is SVGAGI. V was pared by 6 bases and J by 4 bases, with 12 bases between. The CDR3 extends over 13 amino acids. The data were taken from a study of OX40 agonist ivuxolimab in advanced cancers. Whole-study context: With ivuxolimab, an agonistic anti-OX40 (CD134) antibody, patients were treated.

Sequencing used immunoSEQ multiplex PCR; TCRdb keeps in-frame clones, though not all of them. The repertoire holds about 58,000 clones, with approximately 86% as singletons. Overall study findings and caveats: Several nonresponders also turned out to have low normalized T-cell clonal expansion.

The sequencing used CD4+ or CD8+ T cells sorted from blood, collected in a trial of the OX40 agonist ivuxolimab. The chain joins TRBV6-5 to TRBJ1-2, with D unresolved. The sequence was collected from an adult with an advanced solid tumor such as melanoma, head and neck, liver or kidney cancer. In DNA form, the CDR3 reads TGTGCCAGCAGCCGTGGGCCCTCCTATGGCTACACCTTC. Amino acids: CASSRGPSYGYTF.